This TCR beta chain was documented in a study of vaccination and CD4 T cells after COVID-19. Study as a whole: A positive SARS-CoV-2 nasal swab PCR result was recorded for each convalescent patient; about 9 were mild and one severe. The convalescents included six males and four females, and among them two were Hispanic while seven were Caucasian. Cells received overlapping spike peptides from SARS-CoV-2, HCoV-NL63, HCoV-OC43 and HCoV-229E as stimulation.

Treatment reported: roughly 10-day PBMC culture with coronavirus spike peptide pools or control peptides (ViraFEST assay). Sequenced with the Oncomine TCR Beta short-read assay was DNA taken from cultured CD4+ T cells. MiXCR was run by TCRdb on the PCR reads, yielding one entry per CDR3 protein. The table shows about 20,000 distinct CDR3 sequences, with approximately 50% occurring only once. A note on this clonotype: The target antigen is unknown.

The V segment lost 3 bases and the J segment 5 bases; nucleotides outside the gene matches: 3. The CDR3 covers 13 residues. Germline assignment: CDR1 LNHDA and CDR2 SQIVND (reference sequence). This chain connects TRBV19 to TRBJ2-5; 7 bases match TRBD1. The clonotype originates from a human donor who had recovered from COVID-19. The specimen was CD4+ T cells from blood, cultured in vitro. Here the CDR3 DNA reads TGTGCCAGTAGTATTGCCAGGGGGGAGACCCAGTACTTC. It encodes CASSIARGETQYF.